This TCR beta chain was profiled in a study of PD-L1 blockade in urothelial cancer. The wider study: At 3 weeks after treatment start (second dose) and again at 6 weeks, blood was analyzed.

Regarding time point: pretreatment peripheral blood. TCRdb's copy holds only in-frame clones and misses some; the assay was immunoSEQ multiplex PCR. Of approximately 88,000 clones listed, 84% are singletons. CDR1 is SGHTA, CDR2 FQGNSA, per germline. Trimming cost V 6 bases and J 0 bases, with 10 bases left between them. The CDR3 consists of 14 residues. This clonotype was sampled from a man aged 60 to 75 with urothelial cancer. The starting material was PBMCs, obtained around atezolizumab (anti-PD-L1) treatment. This rearrangement joins TRBV7-2 to TRBJ2-3, with TRBD2 as a possible D gene (5 bases). DNA for the CDR3: TGTGCCAGCAGTCCGGACTCTAGCACAGATACGCAGTATTTT. Translation gives CASSPDSSTDTQYF.